This T cell receptor (beta chain) was recovered during a study of cytomegalovirus exposure and HLA in healthy donors. A remark on this clone: What it recognizes is unknown.

Study-wide points: Being productive about 87% or about 30% of the time was typical of most TCR beta V segments in an earlier analysis.

The germline CDR1 and CDR2 sequences are SEHNR and FQNEAQ (reference sequence). V lost 5 bases and J lost 0, with 12 bases in between. The CDR3 loop spans 15 amino acids. The primer mix had 60 Vbeta and 13 Jbeta primers. In the original processing: Later analysis identified 80 million to 85 million unique TCR beta chains, around 10 million shared. Profiled with immunoSEQ multiplex PCR; TCRdb holds only in-frame clones, not every one. For V, J and clone size, that table is used; D and trimming come from the DNA. Of 150,000 to 200,000 clones listed, 70% to 80% were seen once; the top ten hold roughly 9.7%.

This sequence originates from a young man in good health and CMV-seropositive. Sequencing used PBMCs. The gene calls are TRBV7-9 and TRBJ2-3, with D possibly matching TRBD1 (6 bases). The CDR3 here is CASSRVGASTDTQYF. In DNA, the CDR3 is TGTGCCAGCAGCCGAGTGGGGGCGAGCACAGATACGCAGTATTTT.